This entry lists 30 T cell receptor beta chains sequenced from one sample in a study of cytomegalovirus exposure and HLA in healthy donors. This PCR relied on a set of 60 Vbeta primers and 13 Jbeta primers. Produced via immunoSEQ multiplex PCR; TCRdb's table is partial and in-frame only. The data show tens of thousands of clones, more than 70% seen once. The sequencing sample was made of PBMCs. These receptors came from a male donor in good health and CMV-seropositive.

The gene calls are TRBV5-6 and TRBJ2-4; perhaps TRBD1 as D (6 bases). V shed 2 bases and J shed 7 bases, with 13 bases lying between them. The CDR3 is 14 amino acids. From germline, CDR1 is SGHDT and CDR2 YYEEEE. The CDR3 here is CASSFIQGFNIQYF. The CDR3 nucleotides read TGTGCCAGCAGCTTTATACAGGGTTTCAACATTCAGTACTTC.

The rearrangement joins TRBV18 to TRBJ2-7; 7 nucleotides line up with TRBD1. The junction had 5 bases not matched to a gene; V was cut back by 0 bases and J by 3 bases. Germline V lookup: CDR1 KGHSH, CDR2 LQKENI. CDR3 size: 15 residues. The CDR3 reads CASSPPPGQNYEQYF. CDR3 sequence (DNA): TGTGCCAGCTCACCACCCCCGGGACAGAACTACGAGCAGTACTTC.

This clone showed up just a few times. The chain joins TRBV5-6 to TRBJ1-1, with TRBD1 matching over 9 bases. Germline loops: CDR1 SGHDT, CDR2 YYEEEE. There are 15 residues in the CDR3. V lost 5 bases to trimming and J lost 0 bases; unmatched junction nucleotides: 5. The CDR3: CASRKTGGMNTEAFF. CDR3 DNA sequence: TGTGCCAGCAGAAAGACAGGGGGTATGAACACTGAAGCTTTCTTT.

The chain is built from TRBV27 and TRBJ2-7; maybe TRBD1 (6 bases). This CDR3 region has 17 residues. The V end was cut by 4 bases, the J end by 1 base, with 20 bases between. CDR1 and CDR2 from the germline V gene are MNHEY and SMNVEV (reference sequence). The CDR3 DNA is TGTGCCAGCAGTTATGATATCCCGGGACAAGGATCCTACGAGCAGTACTTC. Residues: CASSYDIPGQGSYEQYF.

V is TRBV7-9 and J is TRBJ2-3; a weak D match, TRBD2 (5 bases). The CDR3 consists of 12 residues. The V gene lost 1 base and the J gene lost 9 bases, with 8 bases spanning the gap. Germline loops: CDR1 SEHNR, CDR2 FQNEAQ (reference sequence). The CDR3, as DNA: TGTGCCAGCAGCTTAGTCGAGGGCACGCAGTATTTT. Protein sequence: CASSLVEGTQYF.

The CDR3 is CASSLGLRTDTQYF. The CDR3 DNA follows: TGCGCCAGCAGCTTGGGGCTCCGCACAGATACGCAGTATTTT. This rearrangement joins TRBV5-1 to TRBJ2-3, with D unclear. The CDR3 totals 14 residues. V was clipped by 0 bases and J by 1 base, with 6 bases between them. Germline CDR1 is SGHRS and CDR2 is YFSETQ.

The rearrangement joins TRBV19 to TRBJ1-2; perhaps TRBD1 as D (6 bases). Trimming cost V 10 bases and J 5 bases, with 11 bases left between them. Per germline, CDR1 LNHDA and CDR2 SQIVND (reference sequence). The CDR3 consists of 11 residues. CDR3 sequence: CATGQTYGYTF. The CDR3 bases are TGTGCCACCGGACAGACTTATGGCTACACCTTC.

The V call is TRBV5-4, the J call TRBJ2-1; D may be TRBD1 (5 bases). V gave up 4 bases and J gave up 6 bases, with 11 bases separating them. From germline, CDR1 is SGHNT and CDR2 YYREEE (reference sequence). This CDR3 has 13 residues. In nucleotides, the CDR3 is TGTGCCAGCAGCGGGGCGGCAAGCAATGAGCAGTTCTTC. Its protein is CASSGAASNEQFF.

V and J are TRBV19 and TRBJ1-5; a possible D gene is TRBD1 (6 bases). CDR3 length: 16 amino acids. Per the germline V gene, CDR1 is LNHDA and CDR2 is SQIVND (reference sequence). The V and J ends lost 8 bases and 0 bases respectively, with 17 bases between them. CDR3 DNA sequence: TGTGCCAGTTCCAGGGGAAGCACCTATAGCAATCAGCCCCAGCATTTT. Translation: CASSRGSTYSNQPQHF.

CDR3 in DNA: TGTGCCAGCAGTTTATCGCCGGGAGCGTACGTTGGTGAGCAGTTCTTC. This sequence encodes CASSLSPGAYVGEQFF. The V and J genes are TRBV27 and TRBJ2-1, with a tentative D call TRBD2 (6 bases). The V end was cut by 0 bases, the J end by 9 bases, with 18 bases between. Germline-derived CDR1 and CDR2 are MNHEY and SMNVEV (reference sequence). The CDR3 runs to 16 residues.

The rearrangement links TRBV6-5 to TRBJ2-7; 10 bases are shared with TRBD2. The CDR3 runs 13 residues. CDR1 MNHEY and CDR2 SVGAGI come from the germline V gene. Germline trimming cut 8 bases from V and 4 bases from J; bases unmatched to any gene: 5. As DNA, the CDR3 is TGTGCCAGCGGAGCGGGAGGGCCATACGAGCAGTACTTC. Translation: CASGAGGPYEQYF.

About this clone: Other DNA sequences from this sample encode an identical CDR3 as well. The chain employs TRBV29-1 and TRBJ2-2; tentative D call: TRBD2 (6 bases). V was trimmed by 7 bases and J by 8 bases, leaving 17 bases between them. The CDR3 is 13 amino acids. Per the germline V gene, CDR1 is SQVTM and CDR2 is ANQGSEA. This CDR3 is CSAGWGDRGELFF. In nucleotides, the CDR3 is TGCAGCGCCGGATGGGGGGATAGGGGGGAGCTGTTTTTT.

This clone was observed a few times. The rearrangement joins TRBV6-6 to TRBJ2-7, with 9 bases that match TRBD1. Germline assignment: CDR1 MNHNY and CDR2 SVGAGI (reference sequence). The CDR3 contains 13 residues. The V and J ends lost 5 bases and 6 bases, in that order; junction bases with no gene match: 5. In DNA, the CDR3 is TGTGCCAGCAGTAGACAGGGGGAGTTCGAGCAGTACTTC. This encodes CASSRQGEFEQYF.

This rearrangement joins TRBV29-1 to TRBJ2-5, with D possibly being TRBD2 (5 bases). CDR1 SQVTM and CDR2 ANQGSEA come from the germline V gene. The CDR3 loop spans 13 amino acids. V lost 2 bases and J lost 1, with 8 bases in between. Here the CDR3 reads CSVELAVQETQYF. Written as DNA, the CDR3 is TGCAGCGTTGAACTAGCCGTCCAAGAGACCCAGTACTTC.

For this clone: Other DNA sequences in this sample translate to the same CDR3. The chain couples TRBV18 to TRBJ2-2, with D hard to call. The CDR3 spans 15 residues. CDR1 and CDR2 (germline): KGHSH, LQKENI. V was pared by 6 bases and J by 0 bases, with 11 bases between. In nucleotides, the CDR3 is TGTGCCAGCTCGCCGCGCAGGACGAACACCGGGGAGCTGTTTTTT. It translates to CASSPRRTNTGELFF.

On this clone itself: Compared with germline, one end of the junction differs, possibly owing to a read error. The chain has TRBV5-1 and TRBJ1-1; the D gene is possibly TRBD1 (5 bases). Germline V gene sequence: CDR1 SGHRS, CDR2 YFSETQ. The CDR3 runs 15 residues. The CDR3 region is CASSLAGGSNAEAFF. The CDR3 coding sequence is TGCGCCAGCAGCTTGGCGGGGGGTTCGAACGCTGAAGCTTTCTTT.

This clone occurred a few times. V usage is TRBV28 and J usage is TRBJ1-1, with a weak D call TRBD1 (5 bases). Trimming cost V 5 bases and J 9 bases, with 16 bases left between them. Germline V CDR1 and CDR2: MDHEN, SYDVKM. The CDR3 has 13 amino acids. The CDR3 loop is CASSPPSTEKAFF. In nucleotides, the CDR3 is TGTGCCAGCAGTCCCCCATCGACAGAAAAAGCTTTCTTT.

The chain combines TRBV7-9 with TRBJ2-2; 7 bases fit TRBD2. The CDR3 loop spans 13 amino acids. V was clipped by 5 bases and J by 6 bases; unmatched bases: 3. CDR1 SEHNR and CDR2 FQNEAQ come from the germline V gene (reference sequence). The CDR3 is CASSPGRAGELFF. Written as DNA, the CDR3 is TGTGCCAGCAGCCCGGGGAGGGCCGGGGAGCTGTTTTTT.

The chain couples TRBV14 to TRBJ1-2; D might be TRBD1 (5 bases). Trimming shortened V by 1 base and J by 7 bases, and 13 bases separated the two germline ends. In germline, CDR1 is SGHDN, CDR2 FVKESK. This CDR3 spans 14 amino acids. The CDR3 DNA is TGTGCCAGCAGCCAAGTTATCGGCGGGGGTGGCTACACCTTC. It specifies CASSQVIGGGGYTF.

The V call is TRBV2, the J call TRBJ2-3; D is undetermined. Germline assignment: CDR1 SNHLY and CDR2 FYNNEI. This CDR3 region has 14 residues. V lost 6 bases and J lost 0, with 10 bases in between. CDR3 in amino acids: CASSPSRSTDTQYF. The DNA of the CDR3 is TGTGCCAGCAGCCCCTCACGGAGCACAGATACGCAGTATTTT.

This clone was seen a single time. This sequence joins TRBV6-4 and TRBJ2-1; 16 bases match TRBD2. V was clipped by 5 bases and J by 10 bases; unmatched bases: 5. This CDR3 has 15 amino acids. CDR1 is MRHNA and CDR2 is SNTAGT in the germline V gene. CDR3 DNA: TGTGCCAGCAGTCCCGGGACTAGCGGGAGGGGCGAGCAGTTCTTC. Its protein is CASSPGTSGRGEQFF.

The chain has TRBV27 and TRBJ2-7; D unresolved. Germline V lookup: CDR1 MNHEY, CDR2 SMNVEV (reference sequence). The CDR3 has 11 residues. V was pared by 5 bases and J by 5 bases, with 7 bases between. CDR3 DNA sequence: TGTGCCAGCAGTCTTTACAACGAGCAGTACTTC. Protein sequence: CASSLYNEQYF.

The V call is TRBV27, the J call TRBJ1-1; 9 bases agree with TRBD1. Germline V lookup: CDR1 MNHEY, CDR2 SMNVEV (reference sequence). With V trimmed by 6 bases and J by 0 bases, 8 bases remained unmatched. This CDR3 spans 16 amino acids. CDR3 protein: CASRTGTGNLNTEAFF. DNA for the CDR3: TGTGCCAGCAGAACAGGGACAGGGAATTTGAACACTGAAGCTTTCTTT.

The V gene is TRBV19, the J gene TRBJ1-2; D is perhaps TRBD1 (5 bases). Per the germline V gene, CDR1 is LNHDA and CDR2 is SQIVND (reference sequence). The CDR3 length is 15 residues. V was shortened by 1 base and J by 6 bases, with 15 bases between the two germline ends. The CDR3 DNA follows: TGTGCCAGTAGTATAGCCCCGACAGATTCCCATGGCTACACCTTC. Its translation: CASSIAPTDSHGYTF.

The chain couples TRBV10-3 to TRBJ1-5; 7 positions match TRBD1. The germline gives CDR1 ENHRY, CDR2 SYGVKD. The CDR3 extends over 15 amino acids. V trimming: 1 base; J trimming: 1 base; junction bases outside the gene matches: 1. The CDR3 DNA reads TGTGCCATCAGTGAGTTGACAGGGAGCAATCAGCCCCAGCATTTT. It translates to CAISELTGSNQPQHF.

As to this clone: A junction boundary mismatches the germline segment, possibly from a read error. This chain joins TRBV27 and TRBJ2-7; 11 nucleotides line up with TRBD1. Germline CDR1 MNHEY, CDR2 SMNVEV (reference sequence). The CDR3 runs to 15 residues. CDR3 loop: CASTLPGQGAYEQYF. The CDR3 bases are TGTGCCAGCACTTTACCGGGACAGGGGGCCTACGAGCAGTACTTC.

The CDR3 DNA reads as TGTGCCAGCAGCCAAAGGACAGGGTACACCGGGGAGCTGTTTTTT. This gives the protein CASSQRTGYTGELFF. The chain is built from TRBV13 and TRBJ2-2, with 8 bases matching TRBD1. This CDR3 has 15 amino acids. Germline V lookup: CDR1 PRHDT, CDR2 FYEKMQ (reference sequence). J lost 3 bases, V lost 5 bases, and 5 bases had no gene match.

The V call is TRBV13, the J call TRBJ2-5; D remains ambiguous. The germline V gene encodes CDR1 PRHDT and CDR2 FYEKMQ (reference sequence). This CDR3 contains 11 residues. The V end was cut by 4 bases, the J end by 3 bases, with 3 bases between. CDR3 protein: CASSSEETQYF. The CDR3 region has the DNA TGTGCCAGCAGCTCAGAAGAGACCCAGTACTTC.

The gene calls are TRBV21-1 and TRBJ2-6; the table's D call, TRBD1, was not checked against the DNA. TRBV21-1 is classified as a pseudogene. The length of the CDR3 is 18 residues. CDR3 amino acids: CASSKTGTESSGANVLTF. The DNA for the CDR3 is TGTGCCAGCAGCAAAACGGGGACAGAGAGCTCTGGGGCCAACGTCCTGACTTTC.

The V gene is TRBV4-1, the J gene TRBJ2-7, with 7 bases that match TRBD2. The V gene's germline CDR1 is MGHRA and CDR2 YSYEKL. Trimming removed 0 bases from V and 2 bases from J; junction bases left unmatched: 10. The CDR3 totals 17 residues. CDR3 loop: CASSQEWAGASAYEQYF. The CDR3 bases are TGCGCCAGCAGCCAAGAATGGGCGGGAGCTAGTGCCTACGAGCAGTACTTC.